This TCR beta chain was observed in a study of T cell responses to AZD1222 COVID-19 vaccine. With respect to this clone: Antigen: not known.

Study-wide results and limits: Spike regions recognized by vaccine-associated CD4 TCRs spanned the protein, led by 160-218 and 743-854. Baseline seropositivity characterized only six AZD1222 recipients. When two AZD1222 doses had been given, Spike-specific TCR breadth and depth rose.

CDR1 and CDR2 (germline): SGHDN, FVKESK. CDR3 length: 19 amino acids. With V trimmed by 4 bases and J by 0 bases, 16 bases remained unmatched. Some clones are missing from TCRdb's copy, which holds only in-frame ones; the method was immunoSEQ multiplex PCR. There are 150,000 to 200,000 clones in the sample; 90% to 95% occur only once, and more than 1% lies in the top ten. This specimen was peripheral blood, taken 28 days after the second AZD1222 dose. The chain is built from TRBV14 and TRBJ1-2; TRBD1 agrees at 8 bases. The source is an adult who received the AZD1222 COVID-19 vaccine. The CDR3: CASSRRRDRGHNANYGYTF. The DNA of the CDR3 is TGTGCCAGCAGCCGCCGCCGTGACAGGGGCCACAACGCTAACTATGGCTACACCTTC.